This passage covers 2 T cell receptor beta chains from one sample sequenced in a study of cytomegalovirus exposure and HLA in healthy donors. The study ran its PCR with 60 Vbeta and 13 Jbeta primers. TCRdb's table, derived via immunoSEQ multiplex PCR, lists solely in-frame clones and lacks some. Among about 170,000 clones listed, approximately 75% were seen once. Input material: PBMCs. These receptors originate from a girl aged 5-17 years in good health and CMV-seronegative.

The gene calls are TRBV5-1 and TRBJ1-4; tentative D call: TRBD1 (5 bases). Trimming removed 0 bases at V and 8 bases at J, with 14 bases between. The CDR3 sequence is 15 residues long. The germline V gene has CDR1 SGHRS and CDR2 YFSETQ. DNA of the CDR3: TGCGCCAGCAGCTTGGGACAGACCCTTTGGGAAAAACTGTTTTTT. The encoded protein is CASSLGQTLWEKLFF.

The chain links TRBV7-6 to TRBJ2-1, with D maybe TRBD2 (6 bases). CDR1 is SGHVS and CDR2 is FNYEAQ in the germline V gene. Trimming removed 5 bases at V and 4 bases at J, with 15 bases between. This CDR3 spans 15 amino acids. The chain's CDR3 is CASSPTRERYNEQFF. The CDR3, as DNA: TGTGCCAGCAGCCCGACCCGGGAGAGATACAATGAGCAGTTCTTC.